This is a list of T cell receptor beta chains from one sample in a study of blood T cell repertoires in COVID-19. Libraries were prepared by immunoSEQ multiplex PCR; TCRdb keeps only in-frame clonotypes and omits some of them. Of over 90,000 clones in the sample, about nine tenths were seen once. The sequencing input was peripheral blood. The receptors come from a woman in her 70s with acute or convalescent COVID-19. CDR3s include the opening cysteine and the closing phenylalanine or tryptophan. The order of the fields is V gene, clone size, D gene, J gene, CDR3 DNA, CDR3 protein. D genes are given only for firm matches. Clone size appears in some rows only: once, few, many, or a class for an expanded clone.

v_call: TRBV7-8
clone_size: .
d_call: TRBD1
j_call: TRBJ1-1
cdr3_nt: TGTGCCAGCAGCTCCCAGGGACAGCTGAACACTGAAGCTTTCTTT
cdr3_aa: CASSSQGQLNTEAFF

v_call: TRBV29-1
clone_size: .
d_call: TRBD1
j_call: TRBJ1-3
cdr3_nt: TGCAGCGCAAGACAGGGCCACTCTGGAAACACCATATATTTT
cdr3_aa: CSARQGHSGNTIYF

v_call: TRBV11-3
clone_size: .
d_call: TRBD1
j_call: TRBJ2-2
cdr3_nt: TGTGCCAGCAGCTCAAAGACAGGGCGACACACCGGGGAGCTGTTTTTT
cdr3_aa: CASSSKTGRHTGELFF

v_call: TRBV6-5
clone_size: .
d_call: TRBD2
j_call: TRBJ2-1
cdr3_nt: TGTGCCAGCAGTTACTCTATAGCGGGGGACTACAATGAGCAGTTCTTC
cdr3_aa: CASSYSIAGDYNEQFF

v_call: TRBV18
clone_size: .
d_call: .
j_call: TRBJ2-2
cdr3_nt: TGTGCCAGCTCACCAAGCGCGGGTTACACCGGGGAGCTGTTTTTT
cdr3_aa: CASSPSAGYTGELFF

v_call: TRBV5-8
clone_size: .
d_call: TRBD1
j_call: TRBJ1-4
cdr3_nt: TGTGCCAGCAGCCGCGGGACAGGGTTTCATAGTGAAAAACTGTTTTTT
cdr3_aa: CASSRGTGFHSEKLFF

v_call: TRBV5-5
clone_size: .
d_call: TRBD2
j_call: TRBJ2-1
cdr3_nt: TGTGCCAGCAGCAGTCTAGCGGGAGGGCGGCAGGAGCAGTTCTTC
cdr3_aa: CASSSLAGGRQEQFF

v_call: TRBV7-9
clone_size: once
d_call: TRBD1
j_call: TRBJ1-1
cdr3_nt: TGTGCCAGCAGCTTAGCAGGGACAGGGGGCCAGACTGAAGCTTTCTTT
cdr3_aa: CASSLAGTGGQTEAFF

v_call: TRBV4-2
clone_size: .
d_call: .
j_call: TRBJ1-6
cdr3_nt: TGTGCCAGCAGCCAAGGGGCCCCGGGACACGTTAATTCACCCCTCCACTTT
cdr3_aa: CASSQGAPGHVNSPLHF

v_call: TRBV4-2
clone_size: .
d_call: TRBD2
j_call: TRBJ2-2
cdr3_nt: TGTGCCAGCAGCCCTACCTACGGGTTTAGCGGGAGTAACACCGGGGAGCTGTTTTTT
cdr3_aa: CASSPTYGFSGSNTGELFF

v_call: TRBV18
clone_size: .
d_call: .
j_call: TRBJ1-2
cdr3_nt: TGTGCCAGCTCACCACTACAGGCCCAGGATGGCTACACCTTC
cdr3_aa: CASSPLQAQDGYTF

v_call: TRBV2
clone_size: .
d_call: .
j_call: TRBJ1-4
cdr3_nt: TGTGCCAGCAGTGAGGGGTTTCGGGGTGAAAAACTGTTTTTT
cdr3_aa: CASSEGFRGEKLFF

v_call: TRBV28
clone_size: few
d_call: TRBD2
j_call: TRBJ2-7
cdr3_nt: TGTGCCAGCAGTTTAGACGGGAGGGCAAGGTACGAGCAGTACTTC
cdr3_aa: CASSLDGRARYEQYF

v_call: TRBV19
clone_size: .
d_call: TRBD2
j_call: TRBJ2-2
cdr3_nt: TGTGCCAGTAGCAGTCCGGGGGGGCGGACCGGGGAGCTGTTTTTT
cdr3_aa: CASSSPGGRTGELFF

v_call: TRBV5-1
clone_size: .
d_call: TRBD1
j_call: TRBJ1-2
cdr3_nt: TGCGCCAGCAGCTTGGAAGGGACAGGCTATGGCTACACCTTC
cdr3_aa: CASSLEGTGYGYTF

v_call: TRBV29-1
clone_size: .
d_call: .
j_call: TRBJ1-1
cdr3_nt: TGCAGCGTTTTACTGGAGAGGAATGAAGCTTTCTTT
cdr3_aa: CSVLLERNEAFF

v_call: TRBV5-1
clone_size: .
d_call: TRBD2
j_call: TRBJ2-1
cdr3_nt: TGCGCCAGCAGCCATAGCGGGAGCTCCTACAATGAGCAGTTCTTC
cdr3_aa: CASSHSGSSYNEQFF

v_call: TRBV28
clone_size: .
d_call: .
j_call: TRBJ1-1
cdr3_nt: TGTGCCAGCACCTTAGGGGCGCGTGTAACTGAAGCTTTCTTT
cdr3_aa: CASTLGARVTEAFF

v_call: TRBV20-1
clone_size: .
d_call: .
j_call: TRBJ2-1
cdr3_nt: TGCAGTGCTGGGACACCGAATGAGCAGTTCTTC
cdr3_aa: CSAGTPNEQFF

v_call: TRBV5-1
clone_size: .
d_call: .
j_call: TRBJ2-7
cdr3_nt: TGCGCCAGCAGCTCCGGACAGAACTACGAGCAGTACTTC
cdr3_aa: CASSSGQNYEQYF

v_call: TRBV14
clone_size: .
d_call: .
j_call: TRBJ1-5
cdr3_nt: TGTGCCAGCAGCCCGGGAGGGTTACGGGAATTCCAGCCCCAGCATTTT
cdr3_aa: CASSPGGLREFQPQHF

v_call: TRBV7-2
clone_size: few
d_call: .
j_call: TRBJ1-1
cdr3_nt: TGTGCCAGCAGCCCCCGGAGGCACGCTGAAGCTTTCTTT
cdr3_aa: CASSPRRHAEAFF

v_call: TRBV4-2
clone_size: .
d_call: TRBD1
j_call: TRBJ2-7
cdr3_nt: TGTGCCAGCAGCCAAGCCACCGGGACAGGCTCCTACGAGCAGTACTTC
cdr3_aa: CASSQATGTGSYEQYF

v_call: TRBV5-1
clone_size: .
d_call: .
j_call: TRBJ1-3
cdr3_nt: TGCGCCAGCAGCGCAACATTCTCTGGAAACACCATATATTTT
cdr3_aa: CASSATFSGNTIYF

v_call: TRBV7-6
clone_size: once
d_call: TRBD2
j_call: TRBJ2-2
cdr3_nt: TGTGCCAGCAGCTTGACTAGCGCGAGCACCGGGGAGCTGTTTTTT
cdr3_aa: CASSLTSASTGELFF

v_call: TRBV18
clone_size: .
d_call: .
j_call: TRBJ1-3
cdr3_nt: TGTGCCAGCTCACCCCGAGGGAACACCATATATTTT
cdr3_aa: CASSPRGNTIYF

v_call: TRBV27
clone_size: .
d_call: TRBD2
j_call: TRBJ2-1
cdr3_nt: TGTGCCAGCAGTAAAATACTAGCGGGGGGGCCAGGTGAGCAGTTCTTC
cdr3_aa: CASSKILAGGPGEQFF

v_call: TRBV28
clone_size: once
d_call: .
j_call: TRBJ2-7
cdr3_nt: TGTGCCAGCAGTTCAACCCGAGCGGCGGCCTACGAGCAGTACTTC
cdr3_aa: CASSSTRAAAYEQYF

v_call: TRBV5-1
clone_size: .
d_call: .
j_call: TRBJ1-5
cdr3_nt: TGCGCCAGCAGCTTGGTTTCAGGGGCCAATCAGCCCCAGCATTTT
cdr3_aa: CASSLVSGANQPQHF

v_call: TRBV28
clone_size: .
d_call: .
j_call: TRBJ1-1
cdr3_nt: TGTGCCAGCAGAAGACAGAGAAACACTGAAGCTTTCTTT
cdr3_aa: CASRRQRNTEAFF

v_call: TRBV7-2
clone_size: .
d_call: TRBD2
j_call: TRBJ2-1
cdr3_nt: TGTGCCAGCAGCTTACGGCGGGAGTTTGGCAATGAGCAGTTCTTC
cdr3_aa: CASSLRREFGNEQFF

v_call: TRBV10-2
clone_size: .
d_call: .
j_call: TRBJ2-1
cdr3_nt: TGCGCCAGCAGTGATTTCGGGGGAATATACAATGAGCAGTTCTTC
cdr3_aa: CASSDFGGIYNEQFF

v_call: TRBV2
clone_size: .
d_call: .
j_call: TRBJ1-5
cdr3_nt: TGTGCCAGCAGTGTGGAGGGTTATGGCAATCAGCCCCAGCATTTT
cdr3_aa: CASSVEGYGNQPQHF

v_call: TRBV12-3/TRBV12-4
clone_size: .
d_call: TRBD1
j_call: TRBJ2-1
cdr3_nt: TGTGCCAGCAGACGGACAGGGGGCACTGAGCAGTTCTTC
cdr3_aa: CASRRTGGTEQFF

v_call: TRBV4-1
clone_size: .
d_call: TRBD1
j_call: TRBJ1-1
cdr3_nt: TGCGCCAGCAGCCCCACCCCGGGACAGGGCCGACCGAACACTGAAGCTTTCTTT
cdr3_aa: CASSPTPGQGRPNTEAFF

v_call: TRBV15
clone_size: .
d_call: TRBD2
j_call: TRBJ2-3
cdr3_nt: TGTGCCACCAGCAGTCGACTAGCTAGCACAGATACGCAGTATTTT
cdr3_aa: CATSSRLASTDTQYF

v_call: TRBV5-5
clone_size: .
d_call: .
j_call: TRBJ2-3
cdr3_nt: TGTGCCAGCAGCAAAATCGGACAGGGAGGGGGCACAGATACGCAGTATTTT
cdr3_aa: CASSKIGQGGGTDTQYF

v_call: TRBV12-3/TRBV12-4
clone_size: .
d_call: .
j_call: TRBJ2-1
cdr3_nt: TGTGCCAGCAGCCCTCTTATTGAGCAGTTCTTC
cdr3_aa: CASSPLIEQFF

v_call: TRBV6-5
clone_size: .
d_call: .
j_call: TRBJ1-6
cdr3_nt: TGTGCCAGCAGTTCCGACAGATATAATTCACCCCTCCACTTT
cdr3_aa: CASSSDRYNSPLHF

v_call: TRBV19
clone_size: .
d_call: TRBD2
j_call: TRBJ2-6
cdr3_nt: TGTGCCAGTAGTATGGGGGGGGTTACCAGCTCTGGGGCCAACGTCCTGACTTTC
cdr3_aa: CASSMGGVTSSGANVLTF

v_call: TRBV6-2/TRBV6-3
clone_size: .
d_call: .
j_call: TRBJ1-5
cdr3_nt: TGTGCCAGCAGTTATTCTCGGGGAGGAGGCAATCAGCCCCAGCATTTT
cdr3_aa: CASSYSRGGGNQPQHF

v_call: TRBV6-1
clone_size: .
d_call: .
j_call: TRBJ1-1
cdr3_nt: TGTGCCAGCAGTGAAGCGCTCTCAGGGAACACTGAAGCTTTCTTT
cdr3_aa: CASSEALSGNTEAFF

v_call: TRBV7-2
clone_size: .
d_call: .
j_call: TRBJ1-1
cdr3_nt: TGTGCCAGCAGCCCGGGTTGGGGGCGAACTGAAGCTTTCTTT
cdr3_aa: CASSPGWGRTEAFF

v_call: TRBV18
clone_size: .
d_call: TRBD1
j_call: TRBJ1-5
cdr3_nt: TGTGCCAGCTCACCAGGGACAGGGCCTCAGCCCCAGCATTTT
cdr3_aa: CASSPGTGPQPQHF

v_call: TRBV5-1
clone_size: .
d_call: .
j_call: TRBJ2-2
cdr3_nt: TGCGCCAGCAGCTTGATGGGTCAGGGGAATGCCGGGGAGCTGTTTTTT
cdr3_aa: CASSLMGQGNAGELFF

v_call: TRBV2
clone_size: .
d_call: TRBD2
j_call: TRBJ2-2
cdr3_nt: TGTGCCAGTAAAGCGGATCGGCTAGCGGGCGGGGAGCTGTTTTTT
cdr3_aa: CASKADRLAGGELFF

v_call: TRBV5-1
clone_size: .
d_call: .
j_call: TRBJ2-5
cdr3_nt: TGCGCCAGCAGCCCCTCCAAAACGCGACAGGCCCAAGAGACCCAGTACTTC
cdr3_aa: CASSPSKTRQAQETQYF

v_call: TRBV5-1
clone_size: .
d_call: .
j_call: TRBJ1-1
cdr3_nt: TGCGCCAGCAGCCAAGAGTCGGGGAATCTGCGTAACACTGAAGCTTTCTTT
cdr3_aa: CASSQESGNLRNTEAFF

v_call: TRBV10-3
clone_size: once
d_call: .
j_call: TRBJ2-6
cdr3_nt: TGTGCCATCAGTGAGGGGCGGGCTGGGGCCAACGTCCTGACTTTC
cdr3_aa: CAISEGRAGANVLTF